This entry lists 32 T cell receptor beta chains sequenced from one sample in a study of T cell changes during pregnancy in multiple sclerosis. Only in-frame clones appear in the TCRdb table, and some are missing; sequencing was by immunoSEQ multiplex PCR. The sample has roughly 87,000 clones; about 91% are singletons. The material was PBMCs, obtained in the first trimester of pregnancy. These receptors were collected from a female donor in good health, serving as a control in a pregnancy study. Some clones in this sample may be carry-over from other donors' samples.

In DNA form, the CDR3 reads TGTGCCAGCAGTGATCAGGTCCAGCGGTTTTCCTACGAGCAGTACTTC. Translation: CASSDQVQRFSYEQYF. The chain combines TRBV2 with TRBJ2-5; TRBD2 is a possible D gene (5 bases). The end of the DNA is better explained by TRBJ2-7, so the J call may be wrong. The CDR3 extends over 16 amino acids. Germline V gene sequence: CDR1 SNHLY, CDR2 FYNNEI.

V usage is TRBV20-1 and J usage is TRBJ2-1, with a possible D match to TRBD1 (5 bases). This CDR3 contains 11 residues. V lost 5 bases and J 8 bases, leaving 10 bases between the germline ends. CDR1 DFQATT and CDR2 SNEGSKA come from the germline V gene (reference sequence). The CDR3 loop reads CSAEGVDEQFF. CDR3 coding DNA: TGCAGTGCTGAAGGGGTGGATGAGCAGTTCTTC.

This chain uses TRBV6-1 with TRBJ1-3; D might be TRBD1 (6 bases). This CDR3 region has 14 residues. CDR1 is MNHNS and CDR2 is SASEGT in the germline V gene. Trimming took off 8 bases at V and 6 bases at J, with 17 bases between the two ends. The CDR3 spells CASSGGGMENTIYF. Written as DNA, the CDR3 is TGTGCCAGCTCCGGGGGGGGCATGGAAAACACCATATATTTT.

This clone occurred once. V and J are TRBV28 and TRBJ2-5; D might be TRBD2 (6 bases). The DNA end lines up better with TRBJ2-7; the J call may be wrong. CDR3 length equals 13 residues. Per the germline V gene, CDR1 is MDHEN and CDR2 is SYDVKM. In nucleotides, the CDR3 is TGTGCCAGCACCAATAGCGGCCACTACGAGCAGTACTTC. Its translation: CASTNSGHYEQYF.

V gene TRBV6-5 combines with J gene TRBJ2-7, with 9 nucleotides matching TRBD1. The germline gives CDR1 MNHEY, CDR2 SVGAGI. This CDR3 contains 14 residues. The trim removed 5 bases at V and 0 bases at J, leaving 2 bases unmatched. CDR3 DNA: TGTGCCAGCAGTAGACAGGGGGACTCCTACGAGCAGTACTTC. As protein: CASSRQGDSYEQYF.

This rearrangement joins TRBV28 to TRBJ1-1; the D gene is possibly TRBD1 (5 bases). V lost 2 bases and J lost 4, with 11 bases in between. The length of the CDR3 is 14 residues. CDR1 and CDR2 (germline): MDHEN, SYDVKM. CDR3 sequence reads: CASSLIIRGTEAFF. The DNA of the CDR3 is TGTGCCAGCAGTTTAATCATTAGGGGCACTGAAGCTTTCTTT.

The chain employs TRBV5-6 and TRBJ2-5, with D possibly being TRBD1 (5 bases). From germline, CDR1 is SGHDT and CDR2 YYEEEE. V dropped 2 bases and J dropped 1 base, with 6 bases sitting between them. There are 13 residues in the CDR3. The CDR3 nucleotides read TGTGCCAGCAGCTTAGACAGCCAAGAGACCCAGTACTTC. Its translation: CASSLDSQETQYF.

CDR3 loop: CASSFSGETEAFF. The CDR3, as DNA: TGTGCCAGCAGCTTTTCAGGGGAAACTGAAGCTTTCTTT. The chain couples TRBV7-3 to TRBJ1-1, with D possibly TRBD1 on 6 matching bases. V was shortened by 3 bases and J by 5 bases, with 10 bases between the two germline ends. CDR1 and CDR2 from the germline V gene are SGHTA and FQGTGA. The CDR3 covers 13 residues.

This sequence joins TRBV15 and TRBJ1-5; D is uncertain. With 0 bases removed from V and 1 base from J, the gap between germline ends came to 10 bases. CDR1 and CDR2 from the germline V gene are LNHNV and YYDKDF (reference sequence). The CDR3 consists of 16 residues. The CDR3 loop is CATSRDGGGSNQPQHF. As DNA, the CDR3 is TGTGCCACCAGCAGAGATGGCGGAGGGAGCAATCAGCCCCAGCATTTT.

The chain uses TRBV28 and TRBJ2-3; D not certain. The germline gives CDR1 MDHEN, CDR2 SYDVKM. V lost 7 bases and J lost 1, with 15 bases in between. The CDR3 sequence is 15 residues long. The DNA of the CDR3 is TGTGCCAGCACCAACTCAGCGCCGGGCACAGATACGCAGTATTTT. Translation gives CASTNSAPGTDTQYF. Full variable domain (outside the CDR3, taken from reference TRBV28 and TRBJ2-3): DVKVTQSSRYLVKRTGEKVFLECVQDMDHENMFWYRQDPGLGLRLIYFSYDVKMKEKGDIPEGYSVSREKKERFSLILESASTNQTSMYLCASTNSAPGTDTQYFGPGTRLTVL.

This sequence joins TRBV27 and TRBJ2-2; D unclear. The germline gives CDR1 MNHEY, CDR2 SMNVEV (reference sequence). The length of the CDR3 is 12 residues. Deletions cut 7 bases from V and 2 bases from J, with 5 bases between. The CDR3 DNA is TGTGCCAGCACTTATAACACCGGGGAGCTGTTTTTT. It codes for CASTYNTGELFF.

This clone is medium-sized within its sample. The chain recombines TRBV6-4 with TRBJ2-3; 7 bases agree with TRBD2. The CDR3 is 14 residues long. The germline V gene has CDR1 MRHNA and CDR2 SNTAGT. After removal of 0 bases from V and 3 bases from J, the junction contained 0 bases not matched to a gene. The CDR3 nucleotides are TGTGCCAGCAGTGACTCGCGGGAGACAGATACGCAGTATTTT. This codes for CASSDSRETDTQYF.

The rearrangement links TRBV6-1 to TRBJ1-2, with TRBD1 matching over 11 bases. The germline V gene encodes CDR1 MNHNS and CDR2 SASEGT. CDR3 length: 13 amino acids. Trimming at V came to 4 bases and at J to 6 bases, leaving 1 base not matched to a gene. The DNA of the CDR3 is TGTGCCAGCAGTGGGGACAGGGGGAATGGCTACACCTTC. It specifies CASSGDRGNGYTF.

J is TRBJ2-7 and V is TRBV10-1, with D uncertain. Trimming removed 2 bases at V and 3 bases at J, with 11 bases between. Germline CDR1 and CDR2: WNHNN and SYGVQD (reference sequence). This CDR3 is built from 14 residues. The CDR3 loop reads CASSEQPEIYEQYF. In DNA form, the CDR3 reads TGCGCCAGCAGTGAGCAACCAGAAATCTACGAGCAGTACTTC.

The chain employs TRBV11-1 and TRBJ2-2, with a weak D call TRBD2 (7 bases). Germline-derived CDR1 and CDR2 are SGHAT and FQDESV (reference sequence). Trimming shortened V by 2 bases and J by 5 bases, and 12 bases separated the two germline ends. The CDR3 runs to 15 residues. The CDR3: CASSLRGAGTGELFF. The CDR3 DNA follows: TGTGCCAGCAGCTTACGGGGGGCAGGGACCGGGGAGCTGTTTTTT.

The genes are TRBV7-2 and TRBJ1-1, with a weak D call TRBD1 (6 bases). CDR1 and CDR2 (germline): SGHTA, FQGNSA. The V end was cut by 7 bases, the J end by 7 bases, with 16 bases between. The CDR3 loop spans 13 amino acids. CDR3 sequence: CASTTTGFSEAFF. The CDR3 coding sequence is TGTGCCAGCACCACCACAGGGTTCAGTGAAGCTTTCTTT.

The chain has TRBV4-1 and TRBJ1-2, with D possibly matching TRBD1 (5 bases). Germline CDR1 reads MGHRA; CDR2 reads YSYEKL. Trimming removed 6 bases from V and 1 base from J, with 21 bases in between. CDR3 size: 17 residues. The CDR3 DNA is TGCGCCAGCAGGGGGGGGGAGTTTCGAGGGCTTAACTATGGCTACACCTTC. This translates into CASRGGEFRGLNYGYTF.

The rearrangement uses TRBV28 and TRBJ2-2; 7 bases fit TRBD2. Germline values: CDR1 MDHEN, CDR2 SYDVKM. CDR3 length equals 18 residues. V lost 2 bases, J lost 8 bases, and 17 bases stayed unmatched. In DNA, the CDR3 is TGTGCCAGCAGTTTAAGGGGCGCGGGAGAATGGAACAAAGGGGAGCTGTTTTTT. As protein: CASSLRGAGEWNKGELFF.

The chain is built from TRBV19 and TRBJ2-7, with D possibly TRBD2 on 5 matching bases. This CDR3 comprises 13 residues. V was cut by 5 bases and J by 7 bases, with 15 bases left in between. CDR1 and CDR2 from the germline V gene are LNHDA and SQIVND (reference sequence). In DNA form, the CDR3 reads TGTGCCAGTAGTTTGACATCTAGGGAGGAGCAGTACTTC. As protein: CASSLTSREEQYF. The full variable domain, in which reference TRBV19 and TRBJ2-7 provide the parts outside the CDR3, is DGGITQSPKYLFRKEGQNVTLSCEQNLNHDAMYWYRQDPGQGLRLIYYSQIVNDFQKGDIAEGYSVSREKKESFPLTVTSAQKNPTAFYLCASSLTSREEQYFGPGTRLTVT.

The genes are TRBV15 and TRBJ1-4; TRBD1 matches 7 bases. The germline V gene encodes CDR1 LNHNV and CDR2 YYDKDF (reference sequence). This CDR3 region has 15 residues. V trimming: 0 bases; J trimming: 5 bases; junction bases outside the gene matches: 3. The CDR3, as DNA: TGTGCCACCAGCAGAGAGGACAGGAACAATGAAAAACTGTTTTTT. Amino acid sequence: CATSREDRNNEKLFF.

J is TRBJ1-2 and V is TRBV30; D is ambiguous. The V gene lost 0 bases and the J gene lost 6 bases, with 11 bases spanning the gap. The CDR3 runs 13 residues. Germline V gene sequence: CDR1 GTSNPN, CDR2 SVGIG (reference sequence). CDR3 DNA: TGTGCCTGGAGTGTATTGCAGATTGATGGCTACACCTTC. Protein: CAWSVLQIDGYTF. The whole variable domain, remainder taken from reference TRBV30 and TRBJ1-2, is SQTIHQWPATLVQPVGSPLSLECTVEGTSNPNLYWYRQAAGRGLQLLFYSVGIGQISSEVPQNLSASRPQDRQFILSSKKLLLSDSGFYLCAWSVLQIDGYTFGSGTRLTVV.

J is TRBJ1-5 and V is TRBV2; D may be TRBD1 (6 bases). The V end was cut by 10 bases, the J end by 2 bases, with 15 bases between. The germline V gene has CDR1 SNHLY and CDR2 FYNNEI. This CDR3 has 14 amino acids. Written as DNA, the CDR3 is TGTGCCACCTCAGGGGAAGGGGGCAATCAGCCCCAGCATTTT. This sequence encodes CATSGEGGNQPQHF.

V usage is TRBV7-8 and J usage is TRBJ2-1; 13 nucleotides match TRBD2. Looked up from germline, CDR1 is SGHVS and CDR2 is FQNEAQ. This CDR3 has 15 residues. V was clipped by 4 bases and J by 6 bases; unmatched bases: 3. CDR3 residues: CASSSRTSGSNEQFF. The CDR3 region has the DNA TGTGCCAGCAGCTCCCGGACTAGCGGGAGCAATGAGCAGTTCTTC.

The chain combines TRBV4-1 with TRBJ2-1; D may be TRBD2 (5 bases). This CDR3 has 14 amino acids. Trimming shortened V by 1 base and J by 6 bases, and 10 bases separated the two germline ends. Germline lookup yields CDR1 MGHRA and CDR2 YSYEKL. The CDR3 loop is CASSQAGEGNEQFF. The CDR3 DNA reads TGCGCCAGCAGCCAAGCCGGTGAGGGCAATGAGCAGTTCTTC.

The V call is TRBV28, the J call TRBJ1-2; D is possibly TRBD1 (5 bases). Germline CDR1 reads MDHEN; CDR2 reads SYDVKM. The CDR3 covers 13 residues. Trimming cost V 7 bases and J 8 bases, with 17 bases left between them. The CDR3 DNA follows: TGTGCCAGCACGGATAAGGTGGGGCGCGGCTACACCTTC. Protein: CASTDKVGRGYTF.

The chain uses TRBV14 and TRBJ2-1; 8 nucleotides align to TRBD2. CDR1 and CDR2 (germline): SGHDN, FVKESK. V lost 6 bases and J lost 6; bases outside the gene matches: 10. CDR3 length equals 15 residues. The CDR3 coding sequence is TGTGCCAGCAGGCTCTTAAGCGGGAGTTCCAATGAGCAGTTCTTC. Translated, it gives CASRLLSGSSNEQFF.

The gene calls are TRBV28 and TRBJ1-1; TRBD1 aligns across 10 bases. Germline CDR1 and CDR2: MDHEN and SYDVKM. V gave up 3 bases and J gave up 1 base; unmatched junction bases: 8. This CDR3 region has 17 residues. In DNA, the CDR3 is TGTGCCAGCAGTTTGGGATACCGGGACAGGGGGAACACTGAAGCTTTCTTT. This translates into CASSLGYRDRGNTEAFF.

The CDR3 DNA follows: TGTGCCAGTAGTACGGACATCCCCTACGAGCAGTACTTC. It encodes CASSTDIPYEQYF. The chain joins TRBV19 to TRBJ2-7, with D tentatively TRBD1 (5 bases). V lost 4 bases to trimming and J lost 2 bases, with 9 bases between them. The CDR3 spans 13 residues. The germline gives CDR1 LNHDA, CDR2 SQIVND (reference sequence).

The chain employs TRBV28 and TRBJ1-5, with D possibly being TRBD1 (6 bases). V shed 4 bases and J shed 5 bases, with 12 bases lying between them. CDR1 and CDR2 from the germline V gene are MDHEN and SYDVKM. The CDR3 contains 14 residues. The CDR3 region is CASSSDRYYQPQHF. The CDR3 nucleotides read TGTGCCAGCAGTTCCGACAGGTACTATCAGCCCCAGCATTTT.

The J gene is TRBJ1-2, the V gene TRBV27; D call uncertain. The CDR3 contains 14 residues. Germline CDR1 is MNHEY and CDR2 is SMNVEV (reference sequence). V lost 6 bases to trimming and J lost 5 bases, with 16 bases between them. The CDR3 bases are TGTGCCAGCAGCCCCCGGGTTCCATCTTATGGCTACACCTTC. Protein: CASSPRVPSYGYTF.

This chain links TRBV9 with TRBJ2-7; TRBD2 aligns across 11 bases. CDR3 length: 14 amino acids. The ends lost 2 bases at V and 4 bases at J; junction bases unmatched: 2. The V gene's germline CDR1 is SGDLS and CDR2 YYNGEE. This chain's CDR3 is CASSVGLADYEQYF. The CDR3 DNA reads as TGTGCCAGCAGCGTGGGACTAGCGGATTACGAGCAGTACTTC.

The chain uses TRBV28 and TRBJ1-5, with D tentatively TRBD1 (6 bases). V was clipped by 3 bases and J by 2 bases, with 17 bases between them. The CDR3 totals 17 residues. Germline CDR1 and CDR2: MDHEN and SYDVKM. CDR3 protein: CASSLTGLRIRNQPQHF. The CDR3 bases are TGTGCCAGCAGTTTGACAGGCCTAAGAATACGCAATCAGCCCCAGCATTTT.